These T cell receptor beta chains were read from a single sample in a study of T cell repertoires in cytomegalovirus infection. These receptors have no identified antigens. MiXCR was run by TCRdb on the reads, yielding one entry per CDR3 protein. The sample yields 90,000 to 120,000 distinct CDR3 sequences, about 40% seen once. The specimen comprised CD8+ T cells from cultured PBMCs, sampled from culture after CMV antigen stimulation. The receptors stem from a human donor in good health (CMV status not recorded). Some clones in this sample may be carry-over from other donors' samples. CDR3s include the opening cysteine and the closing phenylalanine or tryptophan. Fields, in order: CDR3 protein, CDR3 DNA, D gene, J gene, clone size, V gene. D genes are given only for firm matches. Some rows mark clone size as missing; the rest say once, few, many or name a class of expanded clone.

CDR3: CASSLELAGGTYEQYF
DNA: TGTGCCAGCAGCTTAGAACTAGCGGGGGGAACCTACGAGCAGTACTTC
D: TRBD2
J: TRBJ2-7
size: .
V: TRBV11-2

CDR3: CASSLGWGGQETQYF
DNA: TGTGCCAGCAGCCTTGGGTGGGGAGGCCAAGAGACCCAGTACTTC
D: .
J: TRBJ2-5
size: .
V: TRBV27

CDR3: CATSREGVIHPMGQPQHF
DNA: TGTGCCACCAGCAGAGAAGGGGTGATCCATCCTATGGGACAGCCCCAGCATTTT
D: .
J: TRBJ1-5
size: .
V: TRBV15

CDR3: CASAAGGPPGELFF
DNA: TGCGCCAGTGCGGCGGGGGGGCCGCCCGGGGAGCTGTTTTTT
D: TRBD2
J: TRBJ2-2
size: .
V: TRBV4-1

CDR3: CASKTGPKEAYEQYF
DNA: TGTGCCAGCAAAACCGGGCCGAAGGAAGCCTACGAGCAGTACTTC
D: .
J: TRBJ2-7
size: few
V: TRBV6-6

CDR3: CASSEWAGTGRTGELFF
DNA: TGTGCCAGCAGTGAATGGGCCGGGACAGGGCGCACCGGGGAGCTGTTTTTT
D: TRBD1
J: TRBJ2-2
size: .
V: TRBV25-1

CDR3: CASSSDRNPPGELFF
DNA: TGTGCCAGCAGTTCAGACAGGAACCCACCCGGGGAGCTGTTTTTT
D: .
J: TRBJ2-2
size: .
V: TRBV12-3/TRBV12-4

CDR3: CASSPQGSGGYTF
DNA: TGTGCCAGCTCACCGCAGGGCTCCGGCGGCTACACCTTC
D: .
J: TRBJ1-2
size: many
V: TRBV18

CDR3: CASSAGLSYTF
DNA: TGTGCCAGCAGCGCGGGACTGAGCTACACCTTC
D: .
J: TRBJ1-2
size: .
V: TRBV7-8

CDR3: CASGFGNTEAFF
DNA: TGTGCTAGTGGTTTCGGGAACACTGAAGCTTTCTTT
D: .
J: TRBJ1-1
size: many
V: TRBV12-5

CDR3: CASSERGSGGAEDTQYF
DNA: TGTGCCAGCAGTGAAAGGGGTAGCGGGGGGGCCGAGGATACGCAGTATTTT
D: TRBD2
J: TRBJ2-3
size: .
V: TRBV2

CDR3: CASSVVPGGYSNTEAFF
DNA: TGTGCCAGCAGCGTAGTCCCCGGGGGGTACTCGAACACTGAAGCTTTCTTT
D: .
J: TRBJ1-1
size: few
V: TRBV9

CDR3: CASSLTGGADTQYF
DNA: TGTGCCAGCAGTTTAACGGGGGGGGCAGATACGCAGTATTTT
D: TRBD2
J: TRBJ2-3
size: .
V: TRBV12-3/TRBV12-4

CDR3: CASRLDRTYEQYF
DNA: TGTGCCAGCCGACTTGACAGGACCTACGAGCAGTACTTC
D: .
J: TRBJ2-7
size: few
V: TRBV27

CDR3: CASSPTAGEDNEQFF
DNA: TGTGCCAGCAGCCCGACCGCGGGGGAGGACAATGAGCAGTTCTTC
D: TRBD2
J: TRBJ2-1
size: .
V: TRBV9

CDR3: CASSYTPGGGLLLETQYF
DNA: TGTGCCAGCAGCTATACCCCCGGGGGCGGATTATTATTAGAGACCCAGTACTTC
D: .
J: TRBJ2-5
size: few
V: TRBV7-8

CDR3: CASSKQGFTNQPQHF
DNA: TGTGCCAGCAGCAAACAGGGTTTTACCAATCAGCCCCAGCATTTT
D: .
J: TRBJ1-5
size: .
V: TRBV27

CDR3: CASSSAGQLSGYTF
DNA: TGTGCCAGCAGTTCCGCGGGACAGCTAAGCGGCTACACCTTC
D: TRBD1
J: TRBJ1-2
size: few
V: TRBV27

CDR3: CASSSPGQQKTEQYF
DNA: TGTGCCAGCAGTTCACCTGGACAGCAGAAAACGGAGCAGTACTTC
D: .
J: TRBJ2-7
size: many
V: TRBV6-1

CDR3: CASSEDVSVTSYEQYF
DNA: TGTGCCAGCAGTGAGGATGTGAGTGTCACCTCCTACGAGCAGTACTTC
D: .
J: TRBJ2-7
size: once
V: TRBV6-6

CDR3: CASSPTGETEAFF
DNA: TGTGCCAGCAGTCCTACAGGGGAGACTGAAGCTTTCTTT
D: TRBD1
J: TRBJ1-1
size: .
V: TRBV7-6

CDR3: CASSQVRGNTEAFF
DNA: TGTGCCAGCAGCCAAGTCCGGGGAAACACTGAAGCTTTCTTT
D: .
J: TRBJ1-1
size: .
V: TRBV14

CDR3: CASSFGISGANVLTF
DNA: TGTGCCAGCAGTTTTGGTATCTCTGGGGCCAACGTCCTGACTTTC
D: .
J: TRBJ2-6
size: many
V: TRBV28

CDR3: CASTRQRGYNEQFF
DNA: TGTGCCAGCACCAGACAGCGGGGATACAATGAGCAGTTCTTC
D: TRBD2
J: TRBJ2-1
size: .
V: TRBV4-2

CDR3: CASSLGGENTEAFF
DNA: TGTGCCAGCAGCTTAGGCGGGGAGAACACTGAAGCTTTCTTT
D: .
J: TRBJ1-1
size: .
V: TRBV7-6

CDR3: CASSYGAGPAQPQHF
DNA: TGTGCCAGCAGCTATGGTGCAGGCCCAGCTCAGCCCCAGCATTTT
D: .
J: TRBJ1-5
size: few
V: TRBV11-2

CDR3: CATSQDSSGGNTIYF
DNA: TGTGCCACCAGCCAGGACAGTTCGGGTGGAAACACCATATATTTT
D: .
J: TRBJ1-3
size: .
V: TRBV15

CDR3: CSARVGGGSYEQYF
DNA: TGCAGTGCTAGAGTCGGAGGGGGTTCATACGAGCAGTACTTC
D: .
J: TRBJ2-7
size: few
V: TRBV20-1

CDR3: CASGLLAGGPSSTDTQYF
DNA: TGTGCCAGCGGCCTTCTAGCGGGGGGGCCTAGTAGCACAGATACGCAGTATTTT
D: TRBD2
J: TRBJ2-3
size: .
V: TRBV9

CDR3: CAISEETDSYTF
DNA: TGTGCCATCAGTGAGGAGACAGACAGCTACACCTTC
D: .
J: TRBJ1-2
size: .
V: TRBV10-3

CDR3: CASSTTPNTGELFF
DNA: TGTGCCAGCAGCACAACTCCGAACACCGGGGAGCTGTTTTTT
D: .
J: TRBJ2-2
size: .
V: TRBV5-5

CDR3: CASSELRGGYNRELFF
DNA: TGTGCCAGCAGTGAATTGCGGGGGGGGTACAATCGGGAGCTGTTTTTT
D: TRBD2
J: TRBJ2-2
size: .
V: TRBV6-1

CDR3: CASSASPGRYNEQFF
DNA: TGTGCCAGCAGTGCTAGTCCCGGGCGTTACAATGAGCAGTTCTTC
D: .
J: TRBJ2-1
size: few
V: TRBV2

CDR3: CASSPSGGDADTQYF
DNA: TGTGCCAGCAGCCCCAGCGGGGGAGACGCAGATACGCAGTATTTT
D: TRBD2
J: TRBJ2-3
size: .
V: TRBV12-3/TRBV12-4

CDR3: CASSPFRDSYNEQFF
DNA: TGTGCCAGCTCACCATTTAGGGACAGCTACAATGAGCAGTTCTTC
D: TRBD1
J: TRBJ2-1
size: .
V: TRBV18

CDR3: CASSFDRVVGNQPQHF
DNA: TGTGCCAGCAGCTTCGACAGGGTGGTTGGCAATCAGCCCCAGCATTTT
D: TRBD1
J: TRBJ1-5
size: few
V: TRBV7-8

CDR3: CASSSRTGQETQYF
DNA: TGTGCCAGCAGCTCTCGGACAGGGCAAGAGACCCAGTACTTC
D: TRBD1
J: TRBJ2-5
size: .
V: TRBV7-6

CDR3: CASSSSRRATSGGASDTQYF
DNA: TGTGCCAGCAGCTCCTCTCGACGGGCCACTAGCGGGGGGGCCTCAGATACGCAGTATTTT
D: TRBD2
J: TRBJ2-3
size: .
V: TRBV7-2

CDR3: CASSFMSGTSLFAQETQYF
DNA: TGTGCCAGCAGCTTTATGAGTGGGACTAGTCTTTTTGCCCAAGAGACCCAGTACTTC
D: TRBD2
J: TRBJ2-5
size: many
V: TRBV7-6

CDR3: CASSPSGPDEAFF
DNA: TGTGCCAGCAGCCCCTCAGGCCCGGACGAAGCTTTCTTT
D: .
J: TRBJ1-1
size: .
V: TRBV11-1

CDR3: CASVLTSGHNEQFF
DNA: TGTGCCAGCGTTCTTACTAGCGGGCACAATGAGCAGTTCTTC
D: TRBD2
J: TRBJ2-1
size: few
V: TRBV12-3/TRBV12-4

CDR3: CASSFYQGVDTF
DNA: TGTGCCAGCAGCTTCTATCAGGGAGTAGACACCTTC
D: .
J: TRBJ1-2
size: .
V: TRBV7-4

CDR3: CASSLQARGQSYNEQFF
DNA: TGTGCCAGCAGCTTACAGGCCCGGGGCCAATCCTACAATGAGCAGTTCTTC
D: .
J: TRBJ2-1
size: few
V: TRBV7-8

CDR3: CASIVMRGAVNTEAFF
DNA: TGTGCCAGCATCGTGATGAGGGGGGCGGTGAACACTGAAGCTTTCTTT
D: .
J: TRBJ1-1
size: .
V: TRBV7-6

CDR3: CASSDLADSSTDTQYF
DNA: TGTGCCAGCAGCGATCTAGCAGACTCTAGCACAGATACGCAGTATTTT
D: .
J: TRBJ2-3
size: .
V: TRBV7-3

CDR3: CATYPGVRAGANVLTF
DNA: TGTGCCACCTACCCCGGGGTCAGGGCTGGGGCCAACGTCCTGACTTTC
D: .
J: TRBJ2-6
size: .
V: TRBV2

CDR3: CASSPGANEQFF
DNA: TGTGCCAGCAGTCCAGGGGCCAATGAGCAGTTCTTC
D: .
J: TRBJ2-1
size: many
V: TRBV28

CDR3: CASGLVSGSSYNEQFF
DNA: TGTGCTAGTGGTTTGGTATCAGGGAGCTCCTACAATGAGCAGTTCTTC
D: .
J: TRBJ2-1
size: few
V: TRBV12-5

CDR3: CASSPRQGGYEQYF
DNA: TGTGCCAGCAGCCCCCGACAGGGGGGCTACGAGCAGTACTTC
D: TRBD1
J: TRBJ2-7
size: few
V: TRBV5-6

CDR3: CASSQAQGNEQFF
DNA: TGTGCCAGCAGCCAAGCGCAGGGGAATGAGCAGTTCTTC
D: .
J: TRBJ2-1
size: once
V: TRBV4-2

CDR3: CASSYDRARGYTF
DNA: TGTGCCAGCAGTTACGACAGGGCTCGTGGCTACACCTTC
D: TRBD1
J: TRBJ1-2
size: many
V: TRBV6-5

CDR3: CASSPSDLRDSLAGELFF
DNA: TGTGCCAGCAGCCCCTCCGACCTCCGGGACTCGCTGGCCGGGGAGCTGTTTTTT
D: .
J: TRBJ2-2
size: many
V: TRBV7-8

CDR3: CASSLVPFSNQETQYF
DNA: TGTGCCAGCAGCTTAGTCCCTTTCAGTAATCAAGAGACCCAGTACTTC
D: .
J: TRBJ2-5
size: few
V: TRBV11-1

CDR3: CASSWSGGAVSDTQYF
DNA: TGTGCCAGCAGCTGGAGCGGGGGGGCCGTCTCAGATACGCAGTATTTT
D: TRBD2
J: TRBJ2-3
size: once
V: TRBV28